This T cell receptor beta chain comes out of a study of control samples from healthy donors and cancer patients. This clone has just a few counts. The CDR3 extends over 14 amino acids. Looked up from germline, CDR1 is MDHEN and CDR2 is SYDVKM. The V and J ends lost 6 bases and 2 bases respectively, with 10 bases between them. Method: immunoSEQ multiplex PCR; TCRdb's copy keeps in-frame clones and lacks some. Counted here are tens of thousands of clones, 70% to 90% occurring once; the ten biggest clones make up approximately 5%. Sequencing was done on a sample of blood. V usage is TRBV28 and J usage is TRBJ1-4; perhaps TRBD1 as D (6 bases). The TCR sequence derives from a man aged 40-49 years in good health. The CDR3 protein is CASRSGGTNEKLFF. The CDR3 nucleotides are TGTGCCAGCAGGTCGGGGGGCACTAATGAAAAACTGTTTTTT.